These T cell receptor beta chains were read from a single sample in a study of blood T cell repertoires in COVID-19. Clones were sequenced by immunoSEQ multiplex PCR, and TCRdb holds only the in-frame ones, with some missing. The table has roughly 250,000 clones, more than 85% seen once. Material: peripheral blood. These receptor sequences come from a young man with acute or convalescent COVID-19. The CDR3 runs from the conserved cysteine through the conserved F or W. D genes are given only for firm matches. Not every row has a clone size; where given, it reads once, few, many or a size class.

J: TRBJ1-6
size: few
V: TRBV30
D: TRBD1
CDR3: CAWRAITTGVSPLHF
DNA: TGTGCCTGGAGAGCTATCACGACAGGGGTGTCACCCCTCCACTTT

J: TRBJ1-1
size: NA
V: TRBV7-9
D: NA
CDR3: CASSLVSGSGTEAFF
DNA: TGTGCCAGCAGCTTAGTTTCAGGAAGTGGCACTGAAGCTTTCTTT

J: TRBJ1-1
size: NA
V: TRBV6-5
D: NA
CDR3: CASSQGSSTEAFF
DNA: TGTGCCAGCAGTCAGGGGTCATCCACTGAAGCTTTCTTT

J: TRBJ1-1
size: NA
V: TRBV5-1
D: NA
CDR3: CASSLAGVKNTEAFF
DNA: TGCGCCAGCAGCTTGGCAGGGGTTAAAAACACTGAAGCTTTCTTT

J: TRBJ1-4
size: NA
V: TRBV6-5
D: TRBD1
CDR3: CASLRQGGEKLFF
DNA: TGTGCCAGCCTAAGACAGGGGGGAGAAAAACTGTTTTTT

J: TRBJ2-7
size: NA
V: TRBV28
D: TRBD1
CDR3: CASSLFLPGQGTGEQYF
DNA: TGTGCCAGCAGTTTATTTCTTCCGGGACAGGGAACAGGCGAGCAGTACTTC

J: TRBJ1-5
size: NA
V: TRBV11-2
D: TRBD1
CDR3: CASSRDRGQPQHF
DNA: TGTGCCAGCAGCCGGGACAGGGGTCAGCCCCAGCATTTT

J: TRBJ1-2
size: NA
V: TRBV6-5
D: TRBD1
CDR3: CASIWDRADYGYTF
DNA: TGTGCCAGCATCTGGGACAGGGCCGACTATGGCTACACCTTC

J: TRBJ2-3
size: NA
V: TRBV2
D: NA
CDR3: CASAKDYSLTDTQYF
DNA: TGTGCCAGCGCTAAGGACTATAGCCTCACAGATACGCAGTATTTT

J: TRBJ2-6
size: NA
V: TRBV16
D: NA
CDR3: CASSQHSGHYSGANVLTF
DNA: TGTGCCAGCAGCCAGCATTCGGGACACTACTCTGGGGCCAACGTCCTGACTTTC

J: TRBJ1-1
size: NA
V: TRBV5-5
D: TRBD1
CDR3: CASSWGQGRTEAFF
DNA: TGTGCCAGCAGCTGGGGACAGGGGAGGACTGAAGCTTTCTTT

J: TRBJ1-1
size: NA
V: TRBV11-2
D: TRBD1
CDR3: CASSSGQGFTEAFF
DNA: TGTGCCAGCAGCTCGGGACAGGGCTTCACTGAAGCTTTCTTT

J: TRBJ2-4
size: NA
V: TRBV28
D: NA
CDR3: CASSLTSKNIQYF
DNA: TGTGCCAGCAGTTTAACTAGCAAAAACATTCAGTACTTC

J: TRBJ1-2
size: NA
V: TRBV10-2
D: NA
CDR3: CASSLQGYGYTF
DNA: TGCGCCAGCAGCTTGCAGGGATATGGCTACACCTTC

J: TRBJ1-6
size: NA
V: TRBV5-1
D: TRBD1
CDR3: CASSSGTGAGSPLHF
DNA: TGCGCCAGCAGCTCTGGGACAGGGGCAGGTTCACCCCTCCACTTT

J: TRBJ2-3
size: once
V: TRBV28
D: NA
CDR3: CASSFLSLTDTQYF
DNA: TGTGCCAGCAGTTTCTTATCCCTCACAGATACGCAGTATTTT

J: TRBJ2-7
size: NA
V: TRBV5-4
D: TRBD1
CDR3: CASSATGNSYEQYF
DNA: TGTGCCAGCAGCGCGACAGGGAACTCCTACGAGCAGTACTTC

J: TRBJ2-7
size: once
V: TRBV30
D: TRBD1
CDR3: CAWLTGQNGEQYF
DNA: TGTGCCTGGTTGACAGGGCAGAACGGCGAGCAGTACTTC

J: TRBJ2-2
size: NA
V: TRBV6-5
D: TRBD2
CDR3: CASGERGPNTGELFF
DNA: TGTGCCAGCGGGGAGCGGGGTCCGAACACCGGGGAGCTGTTTTTT

J: TRBJ1-1
size: NA
V: TRBV12-3/TRBV12-4
D: NA
CDR3: CASSLQGIEAFF
DNA: TGTGCCAGCAGTTTACAGGGCATTGAAGCTTTCTTT

J: TRBJ1-3
size: NA
V: TRBV29-1
D: NA
CDR3: CSARTVRGTIYF
DNA: TGCAGCGCCCGGACAGTCCGGGGCACCATATATTTT

J: TRBJ2-2
size: once
V: TRBV2
D: NA
CDR3: CASSFQGTGELFF
DNA: TGTGCCAGCAGTTTCCAGGGTACCGGGGAGCTGTTTTTT

J: TRBJ1-1
size: NA
V: TRBV9
D: NA
CDR3: CASSVDRVEKAFF
DNA: TGTGCCAGCAGCGTAGACAGGGTGGAGAAAGCTTTCTTT

J: TRBJ1-1
size: NA
V: TRBV5-4
D: TRBD1
CDR3: CASSPDRGSTEAFF
DNA: TGTGCCAGCAGCCCCGACAGGGGAAGCACTGAAGCTTTCTTT

J: TRBJ2-1
size: NA
V: TRBV24-1
D: TRBD1
CDR3: CATSDPGQGANEQFF
DNA: TGTGCCACCAGTGACCCCGGACAGGGGGCGAATGAGCAGTTCTTC

J: TRBJ2-6
size: NA
V: TRBV30
D: NA
CDR3: CAWGVFSGANVLTF
DNA: TGTGCCTGGGGCGTCTTCTCTGGGGCCAACGTCCTGACTTTC

J: TRBJ2-1
size: NA
V: TRBV5-4
D: TRBD2
CDR3: CASSPGGNSYNEQFF
DNA: TGTGCCAGCAGCCCGGGGGGGAACTCCTACAATGAGCAGTTCTTC

J: TRBJ1-2
size: NA
V: TRBV6-5
D: NA
CDR3: CASSYRQGTRGTF
DNA: TGTGCCAGCAGTTATCGCCAGGGGACGCGAGGTACCTTC

J: TRBJ2-1
size: NA
V: TRBV4-1
D: NA
CDR3: CASSRDLAASYNEQFF
DNA: TGCGCCAGCAGCCGAGACTTAGCGGCATCCTACAATGAGCAGTTCTTC

J: TRBJ1-2
size: once
V: TRBV6-5
D: NA
CDR3: CASNQGRDYGYTF
DNA: TGTGCCAGCAACCAGGGCCGTGACTATGGCTACACCTTC

J: TRBJ2-3
size: NA
V: TRBV27
D: NA
CDR3: CASSFLGDTQYF
DNA: TGTGCCAGCAGTTTCCTAGGAGATACGCAGTATTTT

J: TRBJ1-2
size: NA
V: TRBV6-5
D: NA
CDR3: CASRGGWDYGYTF
DNA: TGTGCCAGCAGGGGGGGGTGGGACTATGGCTACACCTTC

J: TRBJ2-3
size: NA
V: TRBV3-1/TRBV3-2
D: NA
CDR3: CASSQVLDTQYF
DNA: TGTGCCAGCAGCCAAGTACTTGATACGCAGTATTTT

J: TRBJ2-7
size: NA
V: TRBV30
D: NA
CDR3: CAWSVRGIWEQYF
DNA: TGTGCCTGGAGTGTACGAGGGATATGGGAGCAGTACTTC

J: TRBJ1-1
size: NA
V: TRBV28
D: TRBD1
CDR3: CASSFRGSGTEAFF
DNA: TGTGCCAGCAGTTTCAGGGGGTCGGGCACTGAAGCTTTCTTT

J: TRBJ2-1
size: NA
V: TRBV5-6
D: TRBD2
CDR3: CASSFVSLAGGLNEQFF
DNA: TGTGCCAGCAGCTTTGTTTCTCTAGCGGGGGGCCTCAATGAGCAGTTCTTC

J: TRBJ2-2
size: NA
V: TRBV2
D: TRBD1
CDR3: CASSIPGQGVWNTGELFF
DNA: TGTGCCAGCAGTATCCCGGGACAGGGAGTCTGGAACACCGGGGAGCTGTTTTTT

J: TRBJ2-3
size: NA
V: TRBV4-1
D: TRBD2
CDR3: CASSQVKGLAGDFTDTQYF
DNA: TGCGCCAGCAGCCAAGTCAAGGGACTAGCGGGGGACTTCACAGATACGCAGTATTTT

J: TRBJ2-1
size: NA
V: TRBV20-1
D: NA
CDR3: CSASWGPPSSYNEQFF
DNA: TGCAGTGCTAGTTGGGGGCCTCCCAGCTCCTACAATGAGCAGTTCTTC

J: TRBJ1-3
size: NA
V: TRBV6-5
D: NA
CDR3: CASSYGGEYGNTIYF
DNA: TGTGCCAGCAGTTACGGAGGGGAATACGGAAACACCATATATTTT

J: TRBJ1-4
size: NA
V: TRBV9
D: TRBD1
CDR3: CASSVGQGHYEKLFF
DNA: TGTGCCAGCAGCGTCGGACAGGGACACTATGAAAAACTGTTTTTT

J: TRBJ1-2
size: NA
V: TRBV5-4
D: TRBD1
CDR3: CASSLSGQGRSYGYTF
DNA: TGTGCCAGCAGCTTGTCGGGACAGGGTAGGAGCTATGGCTACACCTTC

J: TRBJ1-6
size: NA
V: TRBV12-3/TRBV12-4
D: NA
CDR3: CASSPGLTWPLHF
DNA: TGTGCCAGCAGTCCAGGACTGACTTGGCCCCTCCACTTT

J: TRBJ2-1
size: NA
V: TRBV21-1
D: NA
CDR3: CASSSPSGLLYNEQFF
DNA: TGTGCCAGCAGCTCACCAAGCGGTCTATTGTACAATGAGCAGTTCTTC

J: TRBJ1-1
size: NA
V: TRBV11-3
D: NA
CDR3: CASSFKGVTEAFF
DNA: TGTGCCAGCAGCTTTAAGGGGGTCACTGAAGCTTTCTTT